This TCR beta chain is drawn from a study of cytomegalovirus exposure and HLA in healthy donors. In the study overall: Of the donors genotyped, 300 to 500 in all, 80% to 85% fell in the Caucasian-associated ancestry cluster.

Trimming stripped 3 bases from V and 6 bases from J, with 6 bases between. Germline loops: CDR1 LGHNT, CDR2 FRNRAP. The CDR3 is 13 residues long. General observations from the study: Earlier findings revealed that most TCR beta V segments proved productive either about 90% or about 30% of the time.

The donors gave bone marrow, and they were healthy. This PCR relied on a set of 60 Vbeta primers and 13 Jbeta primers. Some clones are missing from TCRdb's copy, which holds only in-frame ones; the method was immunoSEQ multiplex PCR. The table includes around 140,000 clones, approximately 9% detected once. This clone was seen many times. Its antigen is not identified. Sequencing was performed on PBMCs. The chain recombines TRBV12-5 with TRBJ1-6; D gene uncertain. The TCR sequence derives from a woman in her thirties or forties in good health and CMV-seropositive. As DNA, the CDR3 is TGTGCTAGTGGTTTCGGGGTTAATTCACCCCTCCACTTT. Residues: CASGFGVNSPLHF. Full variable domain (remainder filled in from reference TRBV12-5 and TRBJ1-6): DARVTQTPRHKVTEMGQEVTMRCQPILGHNTVFWYRQTMMQGLELLAYFRNRAPLDDSGMPKDRFSAEMPDATLATLKIQPSEPRDSAVYFCASGFGVNSPLHFGNGTRLTVT.